The next 20 T cell receptor beta chains were all read from a single sample in a study of shared clonotypes between healthy human individuals. Assay used: immunoSEQ multiplex PCR; TCRdb lists only in-frame clones, some missing. The data hold about 2.3 million clones, with 85% to 95% observed a single time. Sample: naive CD4+ T cells from PBMCs. Subset noted: CD45RA+ positively selected. The source is a man aged 18 to 30 in good health. Some clones in this sample may be carry-over from other donors' samples.

As regards this clone: The sample carries other DNA sequences with the same CDR3. The chain combines TRBV5-1 with TRBJ1-3; 8 bases are shared with TRBD1. Germline CDR1 reads SGHRS; CDR2 reads YFSETQ. This CDR3 has 15 residues. V lost 4 bases to trimming and J lost 0 bases; unmatched junction nucleotides: 3. In nucleotides, the CDR3 is TGCGCCAGCAGCAGCGGACAGGGCTCTGGAAACACCATATATTTT. Amino acid sequence: CASSSGQGSGNTIYF. The full variable domain, completed using reference TRBV5-1 and TRBJ1-3, is KAGVTQTPRYLIKTRGQQVTLSCSPISGHRSVSWYQQTPGQGLQFLFEYFSETQRNKGNFPGRFSGRQFSNSRSEMNVSTLELGDSALYLCASSSGQGSGNTIYFGEGSWLTVV.

CDR3 region: CSVDLRAADTQYF. For the CDR3, the DNA is TGCAGCGTTGACCTCAGGGCGGCAGATACGCAGTATTTT. This rearrangement joins TRBV29-1 to TRBJ2-3, with a tentative D call TRBD1 (5 bases). This CDR3 has 13 residues. V lost 3 bases and J 4 bases, leaving 11 bases between the germline ends. Germline CDR1 SQVTM, CDR2 ANQGSEA.

The gene calls are TRBV10-3 and TRBJ1-1; D uncertain. The ends were cut back, 7 bases at V and 1 base at J, with 10 bases in the middle. Germline V lookup: CDR1 ENHRY, CDR2 SYGVKD. The CDR3 has 13 residues. CDR3 nucleotide sequence: TGTGCCATCACTCCGGGTCGGAACACTGAAGCTTTCTTT. This encodes CAITPGRNTEAFF.

The chain uses TRBV5-6 and TRBJ2-5; 12 nucleotides match TRBD2. The CDR3 length is 15 residues. Losses at the gene ends were 3 bases for V and 4 bases for J; bases not matched to a gene: 4. CDR1 and CDR2 (germline): SGHDT, YYEEEE. The DNA for the CDR3 is TGTGCCAGCAGCTCCGGACTAGCGGGACGAGAGACCCAGTACTTC. The encoded protein is CASSSGLAGRETQYF.

V usage is TRBV7-2 and J usage is TRBJ2-7, with D possibly called TRBD1 or TRBD2 (5 bases each). The V end was cut by 6 bases, the J end by 3 bases, with 18 bases between. The CDR3 is 15 amino acids. CDR1 is SGHTA and CDR2 is FQGNSA in the germline V gene. Here the CDR3 reads CASRIRDRGLYEQYF. The CDR3 region has the DNA TGTGCCAGCAGGATACGGGATAGGGGCCTCTACGAGCAGTACTTC. The variable domain in full, completed from reference TRBV7-2 and TRBJ2-7, reads GAGVSQSPSNKVTEKGKDVELRCDPISGHTALYWYRQSLGQGLEFLIYFQGNSAPDKSGLPSDRFSAERTGGSVSTLTIQRTQQEDSAVYLCASRIRDRGLYEQYFGPGTRLTVT.

V is TRBV6-5 and J is TRBJ1-2; no clear D gene. This CDR3 contains 13 residues. V was cut by 4 bases and J by 2 bases, with 8 bases left in between. Germline V gives CDR1 MNHEY, CDR2 SVGAGI. The CDR3 region has the DNA TGTGCCAGCAGTTTATCAGGAAACTATGGCTACACCTTC. Translating gives CASSLSGNYGYTF.

In DNA, the CDR3 is TGCGCCAGCAGCGTGACTAGCGGAGGTCCCTACAATGAGCAGTTCTTC. Residues: CASSVTSGGPYNEQFF. The rearrangement uses TRBV5-1 and TRBJ2-1, with 9 bases that match TRBD2. The V gene end was trimmed by 4 bases and the J gene end by 2 bases; junction bases not matched to a gene: 7. CDR3 length: 16 amino acids. CDR1 and CDR2 from the germline V gene are SGHRS and YFSETQ.

In the case of this clone: Distinct nucleotide sequences in the sample also encode this CDR3. The CDR3 is CSARRGYEQYF. As DNA, the CDR3 is TGCAGTGCTAGGCGTGGGTACGAGCAGTACTTC. The rearrangement uses TRBV20-1 and TRBJ2-7; no clear D gene. The CDR3 runs 11 residues. Deletions cut 3 bases from V and 4 bases from J, with 7 bases between. Germline CDR1 is DFQATT and CDR2 is SNEGSKA (reference sequence).

J is TRBJ1-2 and V is TRBV19; unclear D gene. V gave up 5 bases and J gave up 8 bases, with 27 bases separating them. CDR3 length equals 17 residues. Germline CDR1 and CDR2: LNHDA and SQIVND (reference sequence). The CDR3 region is CASSASIVVGSFGGYTF. CDR3 coding DNA: TGTGCCAGTAGTGCTTCTATTGTGGTGGGTAGTTTCGGCGGCTACACCTTC.

The genes are TRBV25-1 and TRBJ2-7; unclear D gene. Germline V gene data show CDR1 as MGHDK and CDR2 as SYGVNS. The V end was cut by 5 bases, the J end by 4 bases, with 12 bases between. The CDR3 runs 13 residues. Here the CDR3 reads CASSMGYMYEQYF. The CDR3 DNA is TGTGCCAGCAGTATGGGGTATATGTACGAGCAGTACTTC.

J is TRBJ1-2 and V is TRBV28, with D tentatively TRBD1 (6 bases). CDR3 size: 14 residues. Germline V CDR1 and CDR2: MDHEN, SYDVKM. V was clipped by 7 bases and J by 4 bases, with 16 bases between them. CDR3 amino acids: CASNKQGGTYGYTF. The DNA for the CDR3 is TGTGCCAGCAACAAACAGGGTGGCACCTATGGCTACACCTTC.

The count of this clone is one. V usage is TRBV7-9 and J usage is TRBJ1-4; D is ambiguous. The CDR3 is 15 residues long. Germline lookup yields CDR1 SEHNR and CDR2 FQNEAQ (reference sequence). V was shortened by 5 bases and J by 0 bases, with 10 bases between the two germline ends. CDR3 coding DNA: TGTGCCAGCAGCGAGGAGAGGACAACTAATGAAAAACTGTTTTTT. Translating gives CASSEERTTNEKLFF.

The chain is built from TRBV5-1 and TRBJ1-1; D may be TRBD1 (6 bases). Trimming cost V 0 bases and J 10 bases, with 19 bases left between them. The CDR3 totals 15 residues. Germline V gives CDR1 SGHRS, CDR2 YFSETQ. For the CDR3, the DNA is TGCGCCAGCAGCTTGGGAGTAGACCGACAGGACGCAGCTTTCTTT. It codes for CASSLGVDRQDAAFF.

The chain uses TRBV27 and TRBJ2-3; D is possibly TRBD1 or TRBD2 (5 bases each). CDR3 length: 18 amino acids. Trimming took off 2 bases at V and 0 bases at J, with 18 bases between the two ends. In germline, CDR1 is MNHEY, CDR2 SMNVEV (reference sequence). The CDR3 bases are TGTGCCAGCAGTTTAAGTGAGGGGATTTTTACTAGCACAGATACGCAGTATTTT. Protein product: CASSLSEGIFTSTDTQYF.

The chain joins TRBV5-1 to TRBJ2-7; 13 positions agree with TRBD2. CDR1 and CDR2 (germline): SGHRS, YFSETQ. This CDR3 comprises 15 residues. Losses at the gene ends were 4 bases for V and 7 bases for J; bases not matched to a gene: 8. The DNA for the CDR3 is TGCGCCAGCAGCGTTGGACTAGCGGGAGCGGGGGAGCAGTACTTC. This translates into CASSVGLAGAGEQYF.

V and J are TRBV30 and TRBJ1-2; D remains ambiguous. Germline CDR1 GTSNPN, CDR2 SVGIG (reference sequence). Trimming pared 0 bases from V and 4 bases from J, leaving 12 bases between. This CDR3 has 14 amino acids. In DNA, the CDR3 is TGTGCCTGGAGTGTACCATGGAAGGTCTATGGCTACACCTTC. It is translated as CAWSVPWKVYGYTF.

The V and J genes are TRBV7-8 and TRBJ2-1, with D possibly matching TRBD1 (5 bases). Germline CDR1 is SGHVS and CDR2 is FQNEAQ. V lost 5 bases and J 10 bases, leaving 15 bases between the germline ends. The CDR3 covers 13 residues. CDR3 coding DNA: TGTGCCAGCAGCCTGACATCAAACAGGGAGCAGTTCTTC. Amino acids: CASSLTSNREQFF.

The V call is TRBV5-8, the J call TRBJ1-2; a possible D gene is TRBD1 (5 bases). Germline loops: CDR1 SGHTS, CDR2 YDEGEE. V was trimmed by 1 base and J by 3 bases, leaving 13 bases between them. This CDR3 contains 15 residues. The CDR3 coding sequence is TGTGCCAGCAGCTTGCCCGGGGCGGCGGACTATGGCTACACCTTC. As protein: CASSLPGAADYGYTF.

The chain recombines TRBV28 with TRBJ1-2; 8 bases are shared with TRBD1. The CDR3 is made up of 16 amino acids. Losses at the gene ends were 4 bases for V and 2 bases for J; bases not matched to a gene: 9. Germline V CDR1 and CDR2: MDHEN, SYDVKM. CDR3 sequence (DNA): TGTGCCAGCAGTTCCCCGGGACAGGCCTTCAACTATGGCTACACCTTC. Protein: CASSSPGQAFNYGYTF.

J is TRBJ2-2 and V is TRBV18, with 10 positions matching TRBD1. The germline V gene encodes CDR1 KGHSH and CDR2 LQKENI. Trimming removed 2 bases from V and 5 bases from J; junction bases left unmatched: 8. The CDR3 contains 17 residues. The CDR3 nucleotides read TGTGCCAGCTCACCATTTCGACAGGGGGCGGAAACCGGGGAGCTGTTTTTT. It encodes CASSPFRQGAETGELFF.